This T cell receptor (beta chain) was retrieved from a study of blood T cell repertoires in COVID-19 (dated by TCRdb to about 2020). Describing the broader study: The collaborator samples originated in the United States, Italy and Spain and spanned the acute and convalescent phases of COVID-19. The prospective study material was composed of cDNA or gDNA derived from T cells, B-cell-depleted T cells, or PBMCs. The dataset comprised deeply sampled blood TCRbeta repertoires from subjects exposed to, actively infected with, or recovered from COVID-19. A freely available public database, intended as a resource for researchers studying the immune response to SARS-CoV-2, is where the repertoires were released. The samples were drawn from two sources: the first 160 participants of the ongoing ImmuneRACE study, and fewer than 1,500 subjects contributed by 6 global collaborators. The sample metadata nearly always contained a de-identified subject ID, COVID-19 status, age in years and sex. Where available, HLA class I and class II types were taken from metadata supplied by the sample provider and were not determined by assay-based typing.

This clone is a singleton in its sample. Its binding antigen is unknown. No base qualities exist here, and no much larger clone lies one base off it. Summary of the overall study and its limitations: How much clinical and demographic metadata was included differed by source and by participant, and the metadata was provided uncurated.

Each collaborating institution followed its own protocols to collect whole blood in K2EDTA tubes. Collaborator samples were shipped for TCRbeta analysis as frozen whole blood, isolated PBMCs, or DNA extracted from either sample type. The immunoSEQ Assay, a bias-controlled multiplex PCR, was used to amplify TCRbeta CDR3 regions from genomic DNA. Concerning the study's data processing: Within the assay, amplification of reference gene primers was used to estimate how many nucleated cells each sample contained. Sequence reads were collapsed and filtered to measure the absolute abundance of every unique TCRbeta CDR3 rearrangement. Productive Simpson clonality was computed per sample as the square root of Simpson's diversity index over productive rearrangements. In its TCRdb copy, this immuneACCESS table keeps in-frame sequences only and misses some clones. Where compared with another copy, unresolved V genes explain less than half of these, and the others have no known cause. D and trimming were read from the DNA, whereas the V and J calls and clone size are those reported in that table. This sample comprises roughly 100,000 clones, approximately 79% of them detected only once. The ten largest make up 16% of the sample.

CDR1 and CDR2 were assigned from the germline V gene as SNHLY and FYNNEI. CDR3 length: 14 amino acids, cysteine to phenylalanine. Left in the record is the CDR3 DNA by itself, 42 bases read in frame from the first base. V is reduced by 11 bases and J by 0 bases, leaving a spacing of 16 bases between them. Sequenced: peripheral blood. The chain links TRBV2 with TRBJ1-2, with no confident D gene call. This TCR derives from a woman older than 75 with active or convalescent COVID-19. The CDR3 loop reads CARTYPGANYGYTF. The DNA reads as follows: TGTGCCCGAACCTACCCCGGAGCTAACTATGGCTACACCTTC.